The next 8 T cell receptor beta chains were all read from a single sample in a study of graft-versus-host responses after intestinal transplantation. Here immunoSEQ multiplex PCR was the method, and the copy in TCRdb shows in-frame clones only, minus some. The table shows 77,000 or so clones, with around 93% occurring only once. The sequencing here drew on PBMCs, taken 98 days after intestinal transplantation. All receptors derive from a human patient who received an intestinal transplant, so some T cells may come from the graft donor.

The rearrangement links TRBV6-4 to TRBJ2-3; a weak D match, TRBD2 (5 bases). Germline-derived CDR1 and CDR2 are MRHNA and SNTAGT. V lost 0 bases to trimming and J lost 1 base, with 11 bases between them. The CDR3 spans 16 residues. The CDR3 DNA sequence: TGTGCCAGCAGTGACTCGTGGGGAGAGGGCACAGATACGCAGTATTTT. Translation gives CASSDSWGEGTDTQYF.

The gene calls are TRBV11-2 and TRBJ1-6; D uncertain. The CDR3 extends over 12 amino acids. The V gene's germline CDR1 is SGHAT and CDR2 FQNNGV. The V and J ends lost 5 bases and 10 bases respectively, with 9 bases between them. The CDR3 nucleotides read TGTGCCAGCAGCCTTCCACAATCACCCCTCCACTTT. Its translation is CASSLPQSPLHF.

The chain carries TRBV30 and TRBJ2-3; 10 bases align to TRBD1. Germline CDR1 and CDR2: GTSNPN and SVGIG (reference sequence). This CDR3 spans 16 amino acids. Trimming removed 1 base from V and 1 base from J; junction bases left unmatched: 5. The CDR3 protein is CAWSDPGTGGTDTQYF. In nucleotides, the CDR3 is TGTGCCTGGAGTGACCCCGGGACAGGGGGCACAGATACGCAGTATTTT.

The chain joins TRBV19 to TRBJ2-3; perhaps TRBD1 as D (8 bases). V dropped 5 bases and J dropped 4 bases, with 13 bases sitting between them. The CDR3 has 14 residues. Germline V gene data show CDR1 as LNHDA and CDR2 as SQIVND (reference sequence). The CDR3, as DNA: TGTGCCAGTAGTCTAACAGGGGGGGCAGATACGCAGTATTTT. It encodes CASSLTGGADTQYF. Using reference TRBV19 and TRBJ2-3 for the parts outside the CDR3, the full variable domain is DGGITQSPKYLFRKEGQNVTLSCEQNLNHDAMYWYRQDPGQGLRLIYYSQIVNDFQKGDIAEGYSVSREKKESFPLTVTSAQKNPTAFYLCASSLTGGADTQYFGPGTRLTVL.

This chain connects TRBV5-1 to TRBJ2-7, with TRBD2 as a possible D gene (6 bases). Trimming shortened V by 0 bases and J by 3 bases, and 10 bases separated the two germline ends. Germline assignment: CDR1 SGHRS and CDR2 YFSETQ. This CDR3 is built from 14 residues. Here the CDR3 reads CASSLVAGHYEQYF. CDR3 nucleotides: TGCGCCAGCAGCTTGGTCGCGGGGCACTACGAGCAGTACTTC.

The chain couples TRBV28 to TRBJ1-5; D not resolved. CDR3 length: 13 amino acids. V was pared by 7 bases and J by 4 bases, with 11 bases between. The germline V gene has CDR1 MDHEN and CDR2 SYDVKM. The CDR3 here is CASTLDWNQPQHF. CDR3 nucleotides: TGTGCCAGCACCCTAGATTGGAATCAGCCCCAGCATTTT.

V and J are TRBV28 and TRBJ2-5; D gene ambiguous. The CDR3 extends over 12 amino acids. The germline gives CDR1 MDHEN, CDR2 SYDVKM. The ends were cut back, 5 bases at V and 0 bases at J, with 4 bases in the middle. The CDR3 DNA is TGTGCCAGCAGTGCGTACCAAGAGACCCAGTACTTC. It encodes CASSAYQETQYF.

J is TRBJ2-3 and V is TRBV4-1, with TRBD1 identical over 9 bases. J gave up 6 bases and V 6 bases, and 7 bases lay outside the gene matches. The germline CDR1 and CDR2 sequences are MGHRA and YSYEKL. The CDR3 extends over 14 amino acids. The DNA for the CDR3 is TGCGCCAGCAGTCAGGGGACAGGGTGGGATACGCAGTATTTT. This encodes CASSQGTGWDTQYF.